Listed below are T cell receptor beta chains from one sample, sequenced in a study of blood T cell repertoires in COVID-19. The method was immunoSEQ multiplex PCR; TCRdb's version includes in-frame clones alone and lacks a portion of them. The sample shows 400,000 to 500,000 clones, 70% to 90% of them seen only once. Sequenced sample: PBMCs or T cells enriched from blood (not recorded which). The receptor set was obtained from a middle-aged woman who had recovered from COVID-19. The CDR3 runs from the conserved cysteine through the conserved F or W. A D gene is named only where the DNA matches it firmly. A row's size may be missing; if present it is once, few, many or a size class.

clone size: NA; J gene: TRBJ1-1; V gene: TRBV10-3; D gene: NA; CDR3 protein: CAISTGSGLNTEAFF; CDR3 DNA: TGTGCCATCAGCACAGGGTCGGGGCTGAACACTGAAGCTTTCTTT
clone size: NA; J gene: TRBJ1-1; V gene: TRBV5-1; D gene: TRBD1; CDR3 protein: CASSWGQMNTEAFF; CDR3 DNA: TGCGCCAGCAGCTGGGGACAGATGAACACTGAAGCTTTCTTT
clone size: NA; J gene: TRBJ1-2; V gene: TRBV5-8; D gene: NA; CDR3 protein: CASSRGGLNYGYTF; CDR3 DNA: TGTGCCAGCAGCCGGGGGGGACTCAACTATGGCTACACCTTC
clone size: NA; J gene: TRBJ2-1; V gene: TRBV13; D gene: TRBD2; CDR3 protein: CASTTSGSYNEQFF; CDR3 DNA: TGTGCCAGCACTACTAGCGGCTCCTACAATGAGCAGTTCTTC
clone size: many; J gene: TRBJ1-2; V gene: TRBV27; D gene: NA; CDR3 protein: CASSFGGAAGEGYTF; CDR3 DNA: TGTGCCAGCAGTTTTGGGGGAGCGGCAGGGGAAGGCTACACCTTC
clone size: NA; J gene: TRBJ2-2; V gene: TRBV10-1; D gene: NA; CDR3 protein: CASSEEVRNTGELFF; CDR3 DNA: TGCGCCAGCAGTGAAGAGGTCAGAAACACCGGGGAGCTGTTTTTT
clone size: few; J gene: TRBJ1-6; V gene: TRBV5-4; D gene: NA; CDR3 protein: CASSSLGGLGSPLHF; CDR3 DNA: TGTGCCAGCAGCTCCCTAGGCGGCTTGGGTTCACCCCTCCACTTT
clone size: NA; J gene: TRBJ1-1; V gene: TRBV29-1; D gene: NA; CDR3 protein: CSVETAAFF; CDR3 DNA: TGCAGCGTTGAGACAGCTGCTTTCTTT
clone size: NA; J gene: TRBJ2-4; V gene: TRBV13; D gene: TRBD1; CDR3 protein: CASSLNRGLAKNIQYF; CDR3 DNA: TGTGCCAGCAGCTTAAACAGGGGGCTAGCCAAAAACATTCAGTACTTC
clone size: NA; J gene: TRBJ2-5; V gene: TRBV4-2; D gene: NA; CDR3 protein: CASSQGTVSETQYF; CDR3 DNA: TGTGCCAGCAGTCAGGGGACCGTCTCAGAGACCCAGTACTTC
clone size: few; J gene: TRBJ1-2; V gene: TRBV29-1; D gene: NA; CDR3 protein: CSVGLSGNNGYTF; CDR3 DNA: TGCAGCGTTGGTCTTTCAGGGAACAATGGCTACACCTTC
clone size: NA; J gene: TRBJ2-2; V gene: TRBV5-8; D gene: TRBD1; CDR3 protein: CASSHGAMTGDTGELFF; CDR3 DNA: TGTGCCAGCAGCCACGGCGCCATGACAGGGGACACCGGGGAGCTGTTTTTT
clone size: NA; J gene: TRBJ2-5; V gene: TRBV5-1; D gene: NA; CDR3 protein: CASSLHPGVGETQYF; CDR3 DNA: TGCGCCAGCAGCTTGCATCCTGGAGTCGGAGAGACCCAGTACTTC
clone size: NA; J gene: TRBJ2-1; V gene: TRBV14; D gene: NA; CDR3 protein: CASSPFLAVRTANEQFF; CDR3 DNA: TGTGCCAGCAGCCCCTTTCTCGCGGTCCGTACCGCGAATGAGCAGTTCTTC
clone size: NA; J gene: TRBJ1-3; V gene: TRBV18; D gene: NA; CDR3 protein: CASSPSSTVGNTIYF; CDR3 DNA: TGTGCCAGCTCACCATCGTCGACAGTAGGAAACACCATATATTTT
clone size: NA; J gene: TRBJ1-2; V gene: TRBV5-4; D gene: NA; CDR3 protein: CASSWIDRAQFGYTF; CDR3 DNA: TGTGCCAGCAGCTGGATAGACAGAGCCCAGTTTGGCTACACCTTC
clone size: few; J gene: TRBJ1-1; V gene: TRBV6-2/TRBV6-3; D gene: NA; CDR3 protein: CASSYSSGGVGTEAFF; CDR3 DNA: TGTGCCAGCAGTTACTCGTCGGGGGGAGTCGGCACTGAAGCTTTCTTT
clone size: NA; J gene: TRBJ1-4; V gene: TRBV19; D gene: TRBD1; CDR3 protein: CASSPFTGGEKLFF; CDR3 DNA: TGTGCCAGTAGTCCTTTTACAGGGGGGGAAAAACTGTTTTTT
clone size: NA; J gene: TRBJ2-1; V gene: TRBV5-8; D gene: TRBD2; CDR3 protein: CASSPEGAGDEQFF; CDR3 DNA: TGTGCCAGCAGCCCCGAGGGCGCGGGGGATGAGCAGTTCTTC
clone size: NA; J gene: TRBJ1-2; V gene: TRBV7-8; D gene: TRBD1; CDR3 protein: CASSGSRQGANYGYTF; CDR3 DNA: TGTGCCAGCAGCGGATCACGACAGGGGGCTAACTATGGCTACACCTTC
clone size: NA; J gene: TRBJ2-1; V gene: TRBV4-1; D gene: TRBD2; CDR3 protein: CASSQETSGRLFEQFF; CDR3 DNA: TGCGCCAGCAGCCAAGAGACTAGCGGGAGGCTGTTTGAGCAGTTCTTC
clone size: NA; J gene: TRBJ1-1; V gene: TRBV15; D gene: NA; CDR3 protein: CATSRHTGLTEAFF; CDR3 DNA: TGTGCCACCAGCAGACACACAGGGTTAACTGAAGCTTTCTTT
clone size: NA; J gene: TRBJ2-1; V gene: TRBV7-2; D gene: TRBD2; CDR3 protein: CASSLSGGFYNEQFF; CDR3 DNA: TGTGCCAGCAGCTTAAGCGGGGGGTTTTACAATGAGCAGTTCTTC
clone size: NA; J gene: TRBJ2-1; V gene: TRBV5-1; D gene: TRBD1; CDR3 protein: CASSLVGQGRSEQFF; CDR3 DNA: TGCGCCAGCAGCTTGGTGGGACAGGGACGTAGTGAGCAGTTCTTC
clone size: once; J gene: TRBJ1-1; V gene: TRBV7-9; D gene: TRBD1; CDR3 protein: CASSSGQGRGTEAFF; CDR3 DNA: TGTGCCAGCAGCTCTGGACAGGGACGGGGTACTGAAGCTTTCTTT
clone size: NA; J gene: TRBJ2-6; V gene: TRBV10-3; D gene: TRBD1; CDR3 protein: CAISGTGVLSGANVLTF; CDR3 DNA: TGTGCCATCAGTGGGACAGGGGTCCTCTCTGGGGCCAACGTCCTGACTTTC
clone size: NA; J gene: TRBJ2-7; V gene: TRBV5-1; D gene: NA; CDR3 protein: CASSLGGGATHEQYF; CDR3 DNA: TGCGCCAGCAGCTTGGGTGGGGGGGCCACCCACGAGCAGTACTTC
clone size: NA; J gene: TRBJ1-6; V gene: TRBV6-5; D gene: NA; CDR3 protein: CASSQGLGSPLHF; CDR3 DNA: TGTGCCAGCAGTCAGGGGTTAGGATCACCCCTCCACTTT
clone size: NA; J gene: TRBJ2-5; V gene: TRBV7-2; D gene: NA; CDR3 protein: CASSLGTGQETQYF; CDR3 DNA: TGTGCCAGCAGCTTAGGCACCGGCCAAGAGACCCAGTACTTC